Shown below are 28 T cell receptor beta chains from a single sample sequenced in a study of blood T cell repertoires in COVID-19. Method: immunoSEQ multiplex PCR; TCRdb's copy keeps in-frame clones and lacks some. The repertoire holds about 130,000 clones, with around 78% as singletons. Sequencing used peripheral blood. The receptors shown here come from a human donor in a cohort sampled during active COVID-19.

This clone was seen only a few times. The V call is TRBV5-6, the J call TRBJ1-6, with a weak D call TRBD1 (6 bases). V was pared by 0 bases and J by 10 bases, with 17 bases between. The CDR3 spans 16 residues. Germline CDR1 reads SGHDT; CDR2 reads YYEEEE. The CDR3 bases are TGTGCCAGCAGCTTGGCCCGTGGACAGAGGGCCTCACCCCTCCACTTT. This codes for CASSLARGQRASPLHF.

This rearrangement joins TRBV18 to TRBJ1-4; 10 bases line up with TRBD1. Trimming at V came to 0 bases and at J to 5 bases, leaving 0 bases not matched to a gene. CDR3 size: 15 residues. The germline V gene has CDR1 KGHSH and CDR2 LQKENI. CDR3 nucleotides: TGTGCCAGCTCACCACCGGGACAGGGGAATGAAAAACTGTTTTTT. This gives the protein CASSPPGQGNEKLFF.

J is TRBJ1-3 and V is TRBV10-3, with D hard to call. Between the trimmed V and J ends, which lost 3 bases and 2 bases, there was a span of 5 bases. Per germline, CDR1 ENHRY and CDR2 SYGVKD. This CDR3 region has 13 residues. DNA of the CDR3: TGTGCCATCAGTGATAGTACTGGAAACACCATATATTTT. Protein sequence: CAISDSTGNTIYF.

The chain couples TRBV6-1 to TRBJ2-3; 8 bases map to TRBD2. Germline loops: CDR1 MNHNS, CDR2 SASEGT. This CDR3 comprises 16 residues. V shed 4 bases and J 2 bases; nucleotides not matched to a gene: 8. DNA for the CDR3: TGTGCCAGCAGTGGTGAGCGGGGGCTTTACACAGATACGCAGTATTTT. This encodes CASSGERGLYTDTQYF.

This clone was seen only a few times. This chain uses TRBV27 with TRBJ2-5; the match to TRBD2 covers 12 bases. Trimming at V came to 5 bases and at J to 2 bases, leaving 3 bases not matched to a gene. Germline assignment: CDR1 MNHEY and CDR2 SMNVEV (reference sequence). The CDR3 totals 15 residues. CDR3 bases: TGTGCCAGCAGTGCGCTAGCGGGGGGGCAAGAGACCCAGTACTTC. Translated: CASSALAGGQETQYF.

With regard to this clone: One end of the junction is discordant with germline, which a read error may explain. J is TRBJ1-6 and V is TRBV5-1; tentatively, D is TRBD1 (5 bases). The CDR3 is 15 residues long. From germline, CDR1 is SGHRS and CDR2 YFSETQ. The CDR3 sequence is CASSLGTGENSPLYF. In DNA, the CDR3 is TGCGCCAGCAGCTTAGGGACGGGGGAAAATTCACCCCTCTACTTT.

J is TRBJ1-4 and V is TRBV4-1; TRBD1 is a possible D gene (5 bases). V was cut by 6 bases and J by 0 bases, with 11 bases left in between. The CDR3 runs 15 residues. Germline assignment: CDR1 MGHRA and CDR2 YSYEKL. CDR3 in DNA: TGCGCCAGCAGAGGATGGGGCGCAACTAATGAAAAACTGTTTTTT. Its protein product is CASRGWGATNEKLFF.

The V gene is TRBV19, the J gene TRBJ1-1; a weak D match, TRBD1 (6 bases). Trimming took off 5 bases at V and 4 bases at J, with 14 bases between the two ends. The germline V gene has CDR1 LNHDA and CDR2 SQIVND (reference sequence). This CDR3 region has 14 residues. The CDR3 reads CASSPGTRGTEAFF. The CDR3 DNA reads TGTGCCAGTAGTCCCGGGACCAGGGGCACTGAAGCTTTCTTT.

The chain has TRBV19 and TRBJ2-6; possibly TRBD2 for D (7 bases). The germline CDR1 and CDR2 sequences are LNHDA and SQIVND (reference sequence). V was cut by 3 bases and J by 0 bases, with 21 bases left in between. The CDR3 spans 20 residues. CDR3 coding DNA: TGTGCCAGTAGTATTATTTGGGGGGGACAAGAACTCTCTGGGGCCAACGTCCTGACTTTC. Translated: CASSIIWGGQELSGANVLTF.

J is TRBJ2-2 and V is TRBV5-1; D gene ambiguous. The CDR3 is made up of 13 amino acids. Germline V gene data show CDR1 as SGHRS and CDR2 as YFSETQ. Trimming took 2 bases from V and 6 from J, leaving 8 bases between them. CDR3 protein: CASSFYSAGELFF. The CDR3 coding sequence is TGCGCCAGCAGCTTTTATAGTGCCGGGGAGCTGTTTTTT.

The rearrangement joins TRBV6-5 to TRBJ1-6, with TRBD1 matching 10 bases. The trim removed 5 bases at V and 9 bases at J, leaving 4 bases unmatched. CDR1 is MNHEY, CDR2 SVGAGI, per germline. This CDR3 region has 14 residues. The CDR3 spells CASSPGTGASPLHF. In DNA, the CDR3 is TGTGCCAGCAGTCCCGGGACAGGGGCTTCACCCCTCCACTTT.

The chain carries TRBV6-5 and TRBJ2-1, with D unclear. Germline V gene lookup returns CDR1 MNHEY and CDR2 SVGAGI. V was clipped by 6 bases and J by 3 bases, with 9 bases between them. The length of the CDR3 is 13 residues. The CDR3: CASSLASYNEQFF. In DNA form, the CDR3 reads TGTGCCAGCAGCCTCGCCAGCTACAATGAGCAGTTCTTC.

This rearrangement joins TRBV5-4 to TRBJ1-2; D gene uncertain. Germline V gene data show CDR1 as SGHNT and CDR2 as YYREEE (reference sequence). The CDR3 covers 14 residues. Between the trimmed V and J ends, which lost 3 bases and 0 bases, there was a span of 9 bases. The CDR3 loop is CASSYNTPNYGYTF. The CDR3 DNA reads TGTGCCAGCAGCTACAATACCCCTAACTATGGCTACACCTTC.

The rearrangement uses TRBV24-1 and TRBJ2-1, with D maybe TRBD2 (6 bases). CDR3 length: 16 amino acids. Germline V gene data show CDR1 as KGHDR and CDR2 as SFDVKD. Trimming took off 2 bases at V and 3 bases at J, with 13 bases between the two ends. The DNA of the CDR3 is TGTGCCACCAGTGATTCCGCGGGACTCCACTACAATGAGCAGTTCTTC. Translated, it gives CATSDSAGLHYNEQFF.

CDR3 residues: CASSPGQGGNSPLHF. As DNA, the CDR3 is TGTGCCAGTAGTCCCGGACAGGGTGGTAATTCACCCCTCCACTTT. The rearrangement joins TRBV19 to TRBJ1-6; 8 positions agree with TRBD1. Germline CDR1 and CDR2: LNHDA and SQIVND (reference sequence). CDR3 length: 15 amino acids. The trim removed 5 bases at V and 6 bases at J, leaving 6 bases unmatched. Full variable domain (rest looked up from reference TRBV19 and TRBJ1-6): DGGITQSPKYLFRKEGQNVTLSCEQNLNHDAMYWYRQDPGQGLRLIYYSQIVNDFQKGDIAEGYSVSREKKESFPLTVTSAQKNPTAFYLCASSPGQGGNSPLHFGNGTRLTVT.

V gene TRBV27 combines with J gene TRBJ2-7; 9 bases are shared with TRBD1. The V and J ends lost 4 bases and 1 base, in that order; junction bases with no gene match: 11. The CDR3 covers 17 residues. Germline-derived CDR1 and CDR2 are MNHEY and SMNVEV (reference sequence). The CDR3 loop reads CASSSGGWGQGSYEQYF. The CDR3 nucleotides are TGTGCCAGCAGTTCCGGTGGGTGGGGACAGGGATCCTACGAGCAGTACTTC.

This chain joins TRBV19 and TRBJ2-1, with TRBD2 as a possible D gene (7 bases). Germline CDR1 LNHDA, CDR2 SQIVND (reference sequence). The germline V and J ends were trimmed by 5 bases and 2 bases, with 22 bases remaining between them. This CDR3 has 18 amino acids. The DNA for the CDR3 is TGTGCCAGTAGTTACGACCAAGGGGGGGCAGAACCCTACAATGAGCAGTTCTTC. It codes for CASSYDQGGAEPYNEQFF.

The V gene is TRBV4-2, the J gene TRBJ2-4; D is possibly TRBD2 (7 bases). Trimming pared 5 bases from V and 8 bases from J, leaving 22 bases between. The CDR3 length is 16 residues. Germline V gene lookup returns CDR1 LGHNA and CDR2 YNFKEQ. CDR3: CASSVLMRGRGDIQYF. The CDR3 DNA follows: TGTGCCAGCAGCGTGCTAATGCGGGGGCGGGGAGACATTCAGTACTTC.

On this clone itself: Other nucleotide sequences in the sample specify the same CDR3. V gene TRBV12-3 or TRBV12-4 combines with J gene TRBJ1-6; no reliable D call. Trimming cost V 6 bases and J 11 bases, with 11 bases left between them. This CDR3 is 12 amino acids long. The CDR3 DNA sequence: TGTGCCAGCAGACTGACCGGGACACCCCTCCACTTT. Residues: CASRLTGTPLHF.

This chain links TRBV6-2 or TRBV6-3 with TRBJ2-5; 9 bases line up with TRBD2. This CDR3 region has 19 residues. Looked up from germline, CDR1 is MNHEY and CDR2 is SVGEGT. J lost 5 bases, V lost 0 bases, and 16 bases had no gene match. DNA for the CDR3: TGTGCCAGCAGTTACTCGAGGGGGGCTAGCGGGGTTAGTGCGGAGACCCAGTACTTC. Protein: CASSYSRGASGVSAETQYF.

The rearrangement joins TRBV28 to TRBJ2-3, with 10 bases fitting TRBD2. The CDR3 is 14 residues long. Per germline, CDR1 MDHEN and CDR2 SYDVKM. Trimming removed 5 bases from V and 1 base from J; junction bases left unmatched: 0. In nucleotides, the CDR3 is TGTGCCAGCAGTGGACTAGCGGGCACAGATACGCAGTATTTT. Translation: CASSGLAGTDTQYF.

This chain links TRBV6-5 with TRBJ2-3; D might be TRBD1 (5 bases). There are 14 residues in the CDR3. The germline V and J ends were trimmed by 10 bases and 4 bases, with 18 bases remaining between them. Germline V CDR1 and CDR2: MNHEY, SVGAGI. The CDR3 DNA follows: TGTGCCACAACGAGGACATCACTCTCAGATACGCAGTATTTT. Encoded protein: CATTRTSLSDTQYF.

The CDR3: CAWSLQGARGAFF. The CDR3 coding sequence is TGTGCCTGGAGCCTACAGGGGGCGCGGGGAGCTTTCTTT. The V gene is TRBV30, the J gene TRBJ1-1; 9 bases map to TRBD1. From germline, CDR1 is GTSNPN and CDR2 SVGIG (reference sequence). This CDR3 region has 13 residues. V dropped 3 bases and J dropped 10; count of bases not matched to a gene: 9.

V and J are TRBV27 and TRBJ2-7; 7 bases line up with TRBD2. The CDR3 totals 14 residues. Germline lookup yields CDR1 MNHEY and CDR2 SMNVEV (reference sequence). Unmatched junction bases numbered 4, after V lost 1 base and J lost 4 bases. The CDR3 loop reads CASSLYVGGYEQYF. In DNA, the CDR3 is TGTGCCAGCAGTTTATACGTGGGGGGGTACGAGCAGTACTTC.

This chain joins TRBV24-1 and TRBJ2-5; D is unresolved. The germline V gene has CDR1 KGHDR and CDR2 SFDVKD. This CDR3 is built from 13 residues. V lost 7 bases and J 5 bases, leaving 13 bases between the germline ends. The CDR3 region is CATSSSNAETQYF. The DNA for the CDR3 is TGTGCCACCAGCTCGTCTAACGCGGAGACCCAGTACTTC.

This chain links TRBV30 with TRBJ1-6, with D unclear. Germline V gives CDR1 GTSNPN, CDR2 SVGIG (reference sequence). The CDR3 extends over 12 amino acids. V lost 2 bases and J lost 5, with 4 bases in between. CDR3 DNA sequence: TGTGCCTGGAGTCCCGATAATTCACCCCTCCACTTT. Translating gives CAWSPDNSPLHF.

The CDR3 protein is CASSYLQGSNTGELFF. As DNA, the CDR3 is TGTGCCAGCAGTTACCTACAGGGGTCTAACACCGGGGAGCTGTTTTTT. The chain employs TRBV6-6 and TRBJ2-2; 7 bases are shared with TRBD1. V was clipped by 2 bases and J by 2 bases; unmatched bases: 5. Germline assignment: CDR1 MNHNY and CDR2 SVGAGI (reference sequence). The CDR3 has 16 residues.

CDR3 bases: TGTGCCAGCAGCCAAGGGACAAATCCCCTCTATGGCTACACCTTC. It is translated as CASSQGTNPLYGYTF. The V call is TRBV7-8, the J call TRBJ1-2; possible D gene TRBD1, 6 bases. Germline-derived CDR1 and CDR2 are SGHVS and FQNEAQ. Trimming shortened V by 5 bases and J by 4 bases, and 17 bases separated the two germline ends. The CDR3 loop spans 15 amino acids.